This is a list of T cell receptor beta chains from one sample in a study of blood T cells in healthy people across ages. TCRdb processed the 5' RACE reads anew with MiXCR; each CDR3 protein has one entry. The table has roughly 1,500,000 distinct CDR3 sequences, roughly 32% seen once; the top ten hold around 11%. The sequenced sample was blood. These receptors were obtained from a young woman in good health. Both conserved end residues are part of each CDR3. D genes are given only for firm matches. Rows may omit the clone size; those that give it use once, few, many or a size class.

size	V	D	J	CDR3	DNA
NA	TRBV2	NA	TRBJ2-6	CASSERVLNSGANVLTF	TGTGCCAGCAGTGAAAGGGTTCTAAACTCTGGGGCCAACGTCCTGACTTTC
NA	TRBV10-3	NA	TRBJ1-1	CANETGAMNTEAFF	TGTGCCAACGAAACAGGAGCCATGAACACTGAAGCTTTCTTT
once	TRBV27	NA	TRBJ1-2	CASTLPTRNYGHTF	TGTGCCAGCACCCTACCGACTCGTAACTATGGCCACACCTTC
few	TRBV15	TRBD2	TRBJ2-1	CATSIHAGAVYNEQFF	TGTGCCACCAGCATTCACGCGGGAGCCGTATACAATGAGCAGTTCTTC
NA	TRBV19	NA	TRBJ2-5	CASSRQTLHGGEETQYF	TGTGCCAGTAGTCGGCAGACCCTACACGGCGGGGAAGAGACCCAGTACTTC
NA	TRBV27	NA	TRBJ2-1	CASKDPRGLNEQFF	TGTGCCAGCAAGGACCCGCGGGGGCTCAATGAGCAGTTCTTC
NA	TRBV6-1	NA	TRBJ2-5	CASSPPGPRLQETQYF	TGTGCCAGCAGTCCCCCAGGGCCCCGGCTCCAAGAGACCCAGTACTTC
few	TRBV20-1	NA	TRBJ2-7	CSARAIPGTYEQYF	TGCAGTGCTAGAGCGATACCAGGGACCTACGAGCAGTACTTC
few	TRBV20-1	TRBD1	TRBJ1-6	CSARDRRGPSPLHF	TGCAGTGCTAGAGATCGCAGGGGGCCTTCACCCCTCCACTTT
few	TRBV5-4	TRBD2	TRBJ2-3	CASSGGLAMTDTQYF	TGTGCCAGCAGCGGGGGACTAGCGATGACAGATACGCAGTATTTT
NA	TRBV7-2	TRBD2	TRBJ2-1	CASSATSVSSYNEQFF	TGTGCCAGCAGCGCGACTAGCGTTAGCTCCTACAATGAGCAGTTCTTC
NA	TRBV13	TRBD1	TRBJ2-7	CASSLLGQGDEQYF	TGTGCCAGCAGCTTATTGGGACAGGGGGACGAGCAGTACTTC
NA	TRBV28	NA	TRBJ2-7	CASSRRTPVYEQYF	TGTGCCAGCAGTCGTAGGACACCCGTCTACGAGCAGTACTTC
NA	TRBV20-1	TRBD1	TRBJ2-7	CSASQRTGGREQYF	TGCAGTGCTAGTCAAAGGACAGGGGGACGCGAGCAGTACTTC
few	TRBV6-5	NA	TRBJ1-1	CASSYSRQTEAFF	TGTGCCAGCAGTTACTCTAGGCAGACTGAAGCTTTCTTT
NA	TRBV27	TRBD1	TRBJ2-7	CASGDRRYYEQYF	TGTGCCAGCGGGGACAGGCGATACTACGAGCAGTACTTC
few	TRBV4-1	NA	TRBJ2-3	CASSQGPGLLTDTQYF	TGCGCCAGCAGCCAGGGACCGGGACTGCTCACAGATACGCAGTATTTT
few	TRBV20-1	TRBD2	TRBJ2-3	CSATTSGLTDTQYF	TGCAGTGCTACCACTAGCGGGCTCACAGATACGCAGTATTTT
NA	TRBV9	TRBD1	TRBJ2-2	CASSVEGDRVTGELFF	TGTGCCAGCAGCGTAGAGGGGGACAGGGTTACCGGGGAGCTGTTTTTT
NA	TRBV5-1	TRBD2	TRBJ2-2	CASSAGTSGEWSTGELFF	TGCGCCAGCAGCGCCGGGACTAGCGGGGAATGGAGCACCGGGGAGCTGTTTTTT
few	TRBV3-1	NA	TRBJ2-5	CASSDLAGAEQYF	TGTGCCAGCAGTGACCTCGCGGGTGCGGAGCAGTACTTC
many	TRBV25-1	NA	TRBJ2-3	CASSDRATSTDTQYF	TGTGCCAGCAGTGATAGGGCAACTAGCACAGATACGCAGTATTTT
NA	TRBV10-3	NA	TRBJ1-5	CATKGYREADQPQHF	TGTGCCACCAAGGGGTATCGAGAGGCCGATCAGCCCCAGCATTTT
NA	TRBV29-1	NA	TRBJ2-5	CSVEGQRETQYF	TGCAGCGTTGAAGGGCAGCGGGAGACCCAGTACTTC
few	TRBV7-3	NA	TRBJ2-1	CASSSTGLDNEQFF	TGTGCCAGCAGCTCCACCGGACTCGACAATGAGCAGTTCTTC
NA	TRBV5-1	NA	TRBJ2-7	CASSLSPTGAIGEGYEQYF	TGCGCCAGCAGCTTGTCGCCGACTGGAGCCATAGGCGAGGGTTACGAGCAGTACTTC
NA	TRBV7-9	TRBD1	TRBJ2-3	CASSPWDRDLIFGTDTQYF	TGTGCCAGCAGCCCGTGGGACAGGGATTTAATTTTTGGCACAGATACGCAGTATTTT
NA	TRBV29-1	NA	TRBJ2-5	CSVKWPPGEQYF	TGCAGCGTTAAGTGGCCGCCCGGTGAGCAGTACTTC
NA	TRBV7-8	NA	TRBJ1-5	CASSLGGAWQPQHF	TGTGCCAGCAGCTTAGGAGGGGCATGGCAGCCCCAGCATTTT
few	TRBV20-1	TRBD1	TRBJ1-5	CSASGQGLSQPQHF	TGCAGTGCTAGCGGACAGGGTTTAAGTCAGCCCCAGCATTTT
few	TRBV12-3/TRBV12-4	TRBD2	TRBJ2-3	CASSLTGRGSDTQYF	TGTGCCAGCAGTTTAACCGGGAGGGGAAGCGATACGCAGTATTTT
NA	TRBV7-6	NA	TRBJ2-7	CASSTSSGKSFYEQYF	TGTGCCAGCAGCACAAGCTCGGGAAAGAGTTTTTACGAGCAGTACTTC
NA	TRBV6-1	TRBD2	TRBJ2-5	CASSEAGTSGSSQQYF	TGTGCCAGCAGTGAAGCGGGGACTAGCGGGAGTTCTCAGCAGTACTTC
NA	TRBV6-1	TRBD1	TRBJ1-2	CAGSTGQGAGYGYTF	TGTGCCGGCTCTACGGGACAGGGGGCGGGCTATGGCTACACCTTC
many	TRBV29-1	TRBD1	TRBJ2-7	CSAKTGAYEQYF	TGCAGCGCCAAGACAGGGGCCTACGAGCAGTACTTC
many	TRBV14	NA	TRBJ2-1	CASSVRRRSSEQFF	TGTGCCAGCAGCGTTCGCCGGAGGTCGAGTGAGCAGTTCTTC
NA	TRBV5-1	TRBD2	TRBJ2-5	CASSWQASGRAGGTQYF	TGCGCCAGCAGCTGGCAGGCTAGCGGGAGGGCCGGAGGGACCCAGTACTTC
few	TRBV14	NA	TRBJ2-1	CASSQYTGVYNEQFF	TGTGCCAGCAGCCAATATACAGGAGTCTACAATGAGCAGTTCTTC
few	TRBV30	TRBD2	TRBJ2-3	CAWGKRGREDTQYF	TGTGCCTGGGGTAAGCGGGGTCGAGAAGATACGCAGTATTTT
few	TRBV10-3	TRBD2	TRBJ2-3	CAISLGSGGTSTDTQYF	TGTGCCATCAGTTTGGGTAGCGGGGGTACTAGCACAGATACGCAGTATTTT